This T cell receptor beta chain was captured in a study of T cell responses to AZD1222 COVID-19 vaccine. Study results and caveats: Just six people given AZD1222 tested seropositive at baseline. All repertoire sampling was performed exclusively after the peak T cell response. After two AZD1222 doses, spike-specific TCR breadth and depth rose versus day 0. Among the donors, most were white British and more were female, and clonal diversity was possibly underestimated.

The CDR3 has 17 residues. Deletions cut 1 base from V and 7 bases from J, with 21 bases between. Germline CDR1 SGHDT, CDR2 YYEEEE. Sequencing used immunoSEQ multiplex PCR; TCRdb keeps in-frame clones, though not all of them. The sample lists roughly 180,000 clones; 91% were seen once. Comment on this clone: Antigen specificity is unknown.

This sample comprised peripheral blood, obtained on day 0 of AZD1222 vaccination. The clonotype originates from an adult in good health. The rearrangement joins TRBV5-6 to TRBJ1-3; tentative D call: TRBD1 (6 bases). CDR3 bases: TGTGCCAGCAGCTTGCTAGAGCTGGGGGCGAGTGGGAACACCATATATTTT. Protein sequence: CASSLLELGASGNTIYF.